This is a list of T cell receptor beta chains from one sample in a study of blood T cell repertoires in COVID-19. Clones were sequenced by immunoSEQ multiplex PCR, and TCRdb holds only the in-frame ones, with some missing. The data show hundreds of thousands of clones, with roughly 90% seen just once and less than 15% held by the top ten. Specimen: peripheral blood. The receptors come from a woman aged 70-85 years with COVID-19, enrolled during active disease. Both conserved end residues are part of each CDR3. D genes are given only for firm matches. Not all rows give a size; the values are once, few, many and, for expanded clones, a class.

V gene: TRBV7-8
D gene: TRBD2
J gene: TRBJ2-2
clone size: few
CDR3 DNA: TGTGCCAGCAGCGTACTAGCGGGGACGAACACCGGGGAGCTGTTTTTT
CDR3 protein: CASSVLAGTNTGELFF

V gene: TRBV28
D gene: -
J gene: TRBJ1-1
clone size: -
CDR3 DNA: TGTGCCAGCATACCCGGGGACTGGGGCACTGAAGCTTTCTTT
CDR3 protein: CASIPGDWGTEAFF

V gene: TRBV11-2
D gene: -
J gene: TRBJ1-6
clone size: many
CDR3 DNA: TGTGCCAGCAGCTTAGGACTAGAGGGATATAATTCACCCCTCCACTTT
CDR3 protein: CASSLGLEGYNSPLHF

V gene: TRBV7-9
D gene: -
J gene: TRBJ1-2
clone size: once
CDR3 DNA: TGTGCCAGCAGCTTGGACAGATTCCAGGGGGGCTACACCTTC
CDR3 protein: CASSLDRFQGGYTF

V gene: TRBV27
D gene: -
J gene: TRBJ2-1
clone size: -
CDR3 DNA: TGTGCCAGCACCCCACGGGGCGGGGCGTACAATGAGCAGTTCTTC
CDR3 protein: CASTPRGGAYNEQFF

V gene: TRBV2
D gene: -
J gene: TRBJ1-2
clone size: -
CDR3 DNA: TGTGCCAGCAGCTCCGGGACAAGTTCTACCCCTCTCTATGGCTACACCTTC
CDR3 protein: CASSSGTSSTPLYGYTF

V gene: TRBV25-1
D gene: -
J gene: TRBJ2-1
clone size: -
CDR3 DNA: TGTGCCAGCAGTGAGTGGCAGGTCGCCTACAATGAGCAGTTCTTC
CDR3 protein: CASSEWQVAYNEQFF

V gene: TRBV4-2
D gene: -
J gene: TRBJ1-5
clone size: -
CDR3 DNA: TGTGCCAGCAGCCAAGGGGGCCAGAAAGATCAGCCCCAGCATTTT
CDR3 protein: CASSQGGQKDQPQHF

V gene: TRBV7-2
D gene: -
J gene: TRBJ1-2
clone size: -
CDR3 DNA: TGTGCCAGCAGCTTAGTGGGCGCCGAAAATCGGGGAGGCTACACCTTC
CDR3 protein: CASSLVGAENRGGYTF

V gene: TRBV5-8
D gene: TRBD1
J gene: TRBJ1-6
clone size: -
CDR3 DNA: TGTGCCAGCAGACTTAATTCAGGGGGAGATTCACCCCTCCACTTT
CDR3 protein: CASRLNSGGDSPLHF

V gene: TRBV6-5
D gene: -
J gene: TRBJ2-7
clone size: -
CDR3 DNA: TGTGCCAGCAGTTACTACGGCTCCTACGAGCAGTACTTC
CDR3 protein: CASSYYGSYEQYF

V gene: TRBV7-2
D gene: -
J gene: TRBJ2-7
clone size: -
CDR3 DNA: TGTGCCAGCAGCCCTGCGAGGGACTACGAGCAGTACTTC
CDR3 protein: CASSPARDYEQYF

V gene: TRBV7-9
D gene: TRBD2
J gene: TRBJ2-7
clone size: -
CDR3 DNA: TGTGCCAGCACCCTGACTAGCACCCTCGCCGAGCAGTACTTC
CDR3 protein: CASTLTSTLAEQYF

V gene: TRBV29-1
D gene: -
J gene: TRBJ1-1
clone size: -
CDR3 DNA: TGCAGCGTACAAAAACAGGGTTCGAGTACTGAAGCTTTCTTT
CDR3 protein: CSVQKQGSSTEAFF

V gene: TRBV2
D gene: -
J gene: TRBJ1-2
clone size: -
CDR3 DNA: TGTGCCAGTGGACAGTATGGCTACACCTTC
CDR3 protein: CASGQYGYTF

V gene: TRBV28
D gene: -
J gene: TRBJ1-4
clone size: once
CDR3 DNA: TGTGCCAGCAGTCCCGGGGGTCGGCTTGAAAAACTGTTTTTT
CDR3 protein: CASSPGGRLEKLFF

V gene: TRBV4-2
D gene: -
J gene: TRBJ2-5
clone size: few
CDR3 DNA: TGTGCCAGCAGCCAAGAGGGGGCCACGACCCAAGAGACCCAGTACTTC
CDR3 protein: CASSQEGATTQETQYF

V gene: TRBV7-2
D gene: -
J gene: TRBJ1-2
clone size: -
CDR3 DNA: TGTGCCAGCAGCTTAACAGGGTATGGCTACACCTTC
CDR3 protein: CASSLTGYGYTF

V gene: TRBV7-2
D gene: -
J gene: TRBJ2-7
clone size: many
CDR3 DNA: TGTGCCAGCAGCTTACTGTACGAGCAGTACTTC
CDR3 protein: CASSLLYEQYF

V gene: TRBV29-1
D gene: -
J gene: TRBJ1-2
clone size: -
CDR3 DNA: TGCAGCGTTGTGCCGGGCGGGGGACATGGCTACACCTTC
CDR3 protein: CSVVPGGGHGYTF

V gene: TRBV18
D gene: TRBD1
J gene: TRBJ1-2
clone size: -
CDR3 DNA: TGTGCCAGCTCACCCCAGGGGGCAGACTATGGCTACACCTTC
CDR3 protein: CASSPQGADYGYTF

V gene: TRBV9
D gene: -
J gene: TRBJ2-3
clone size: -
CDR3 DNA: TGTGCCAGCAGCGCTAGCCCCCACACAGATACGCAGTATTTT
CDR3 protein: CASSASPHTDTQYF

V gene: TRBV6-5
D gene: -
J gene: TRBJ1-1
clone size: -
CDR3 DNA: TGTGCCAGCTACCCGACGGGGGATCACACTGAAGCTTTCTTT
CDR3 protein: CASYPTGDHTEAFF

V gene: TRBV18
D gene: -
J gene: TRBJ1-1
clone size: -
CDR3 DNA: TGTGCCAGCTCAGCCTCTGCAGGCACTGAAGCTTTCTTT
CDR3 protein: CASSASAGTEAFF

V gene: TRBV2
D gene: -
J gene: TRBJ2-7
clone size: -
CDR3 DNA: TGTGCCAGCAGTCCCAGGGGTGTGGTCGAGCAGTACTTC
CDR3 protein: CASSPRGVVEQYF

V gene: TRBV5-1
D gene: TRBD2
J gene: TRBJ2-3
clone size: -
CDR3 DNA: TGCGCCAGCACCAGGACGGGGGGGGCTGGAGATACGCAGTATTTT
CDR3 protein: CASTRTGGAGDTQYF

V gene: TRBV3-1/TRBV3-2
D gene: -
J gene: TRBJ2-7
clone size: once
CDR3 DNA: TGTGCCAGCACGTACCATGGTCGGTCCTACGAGCAGTACTTC
CDR3 protein: CASTYHGRSYEQYF

V gene: TRBV12-3/TRBV12-4
D gene: TRBD1
J gene: TRBJ2-7
clone size: -
CDR3 DNA: TGTGCCAGCAGGCCGGGACAGGGAGGCGAGCAGTACTTC
CDR3 protein: CASRPGQGGEQYF

V gene: TRBV6-5
D gene: -
J gene: TRBJ2-1
clone size: few
CDR3 DNA: TGTGCCAGTCGATCGATACTGAACAATGAGCAGTTCTTC
CDR3 protein: CASRSILNNEQFF

V gene: TRBV23-1
D gene: -
J gene: TRBJ2-5
clone size: -
CDR3 DNA: TGCGCCAGCAGTCACCCCTCGTTGGAGACCCAGTACTTC
CDR3 protein: CASSHPSLETQYF

V gene: TRBV30
D gene: TRBD1
J gene: TRBJ2-7
clone size: -
CDR3 DNA: TGTGCCTGGAGTGCGGACAGGGAGCAGTACTTC
CDR3 protein: CAWSADREQYF

V gene: TRBV7-9
D gene: TRBD1
J gene: TRBJ1-2
clone size: -
CDR3 DNA: TGTGCCAGCAGCCCCCGACAGGGGGCAGGTGGCTACACCTTC
CDR3 protein: CASSPRQGAGGYTF

V gene: TRBV7-8
D gene: -
J gene: TRBJ2-5
clone size: -
CDR3 DNA: TGTGCCAGCAGCTTGTCTACCCAAGAGACCCAGTACTTC
CDR3 protein: CASSLSTQETQYF

V gene: TRBV4-2
D gene: TRBD2
J gene: TRBJ2-5
clone size: once
CDR3 DNA: TGTGCCAGCAGCCTGGGACTAGCGGGGGACCAAGAGACCCAGTACTTC
CDR3 protein: CASSLGLAGDQETQYF

V gene: TRBV11-2
D gene: TRBD2
J gene: TRBJ2-1
clone size: -
CDR3 DNA: TGTGCCAGCAGCTTAGCGGGGGGGTACAATGAGCAGTTCTTC
CDR3 protein: CASSLAGGYNEQFF